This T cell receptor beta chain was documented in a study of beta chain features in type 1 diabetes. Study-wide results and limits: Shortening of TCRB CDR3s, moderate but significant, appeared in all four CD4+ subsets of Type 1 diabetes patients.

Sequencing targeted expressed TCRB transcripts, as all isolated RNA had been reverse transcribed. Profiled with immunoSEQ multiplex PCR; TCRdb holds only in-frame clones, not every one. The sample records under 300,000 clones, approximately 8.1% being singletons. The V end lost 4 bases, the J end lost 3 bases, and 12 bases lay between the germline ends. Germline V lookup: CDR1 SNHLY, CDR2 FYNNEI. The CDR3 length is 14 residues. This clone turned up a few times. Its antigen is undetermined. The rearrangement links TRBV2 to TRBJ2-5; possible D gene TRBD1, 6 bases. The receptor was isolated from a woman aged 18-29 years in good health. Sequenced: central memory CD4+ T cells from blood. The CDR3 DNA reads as TGTGCCAGCAGTGCTACGAGACAGGAAGAGACCCAGTACTTC. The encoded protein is CASSATRQEETQYF.